This TCR beta chain was found in a study of radiotherapy plus CTLA-4 blockade in lung cancer (dated 2018 in TCRdb). With respect to the entire study: Objective responses occurred in more than 15% of enrolled patients, and around 29% achieved disease control.

The table lists this clone with a few counts. Which antigen it targets is not known. There are no base qualities to consult, and no much larger clone falls within one base. The research as a whole found: Increased serum interferon-beta after radiation, together with early dynamic changes in blood T cell clones, were reported to be the strongest predictors of response. After treatment with radiotherapy and ipilimumab, TCR clones that came from tumors expanded in the peripheral blood.

The protocol used for the library was the immunoSEQ multiplex PCR assay. The source is immuneACCESS, and TCRdb retained only in-frame sequences with V and J called. Part of the clones is not carried over; for the studies checked, unresolved V genes explain less than half of this, and the remainder is unexplained. For this sample the table gives around 45,000 clones, of which roughly 67% were detected only once. The ten top clones hold approximately 23% of the sample. In this study, focal radiation therapy paired with CTLA-4 blockade (ipilimumab) was tested in patients who had chemo-refractory metastatic non-small-cell lung cancer. This sequence originates from a human donor with non-small cell lung cancer who had a partial response to radiotherapy plus ipilimumab. The input for sequencing was peripheral blood, taken from a patient treated with radiotherapy plus ipilimumab.

The encoded CDR3 is CASSVQGNTEAFF. The nucleotides read TGTGCCAGCTCAGTGCAGGGGAACACTGAAGCTTTCTTT. The chain is assembled from TRBV18 and TRBJ1-1; possibly the D gene is TRBD1, per 5 matching bases. The CDR3 goes from the cysteine to the phenylalanine over 13 residues. Only CDR3 DNA is held: 39 bases, read in frame from base 1. CDR1 and CDR2, per the germline V gene, are KGHSH and LQKENI. V gives up 5 bases and J gives up 1 base, and the segment between their germline ends measures 8 bases.